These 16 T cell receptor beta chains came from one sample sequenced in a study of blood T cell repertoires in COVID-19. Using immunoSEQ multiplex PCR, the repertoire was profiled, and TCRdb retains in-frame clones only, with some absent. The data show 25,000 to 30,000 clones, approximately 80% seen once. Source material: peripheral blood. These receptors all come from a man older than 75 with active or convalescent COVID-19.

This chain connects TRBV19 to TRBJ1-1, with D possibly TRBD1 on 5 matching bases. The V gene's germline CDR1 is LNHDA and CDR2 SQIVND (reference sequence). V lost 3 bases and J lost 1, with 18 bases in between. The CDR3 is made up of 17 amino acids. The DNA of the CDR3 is TGTGCCAGTAGTATTGGGGGGGGACCGAATCGGAACACTGAAGCTTTCTTT. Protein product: CASSIGGGPNRNTEAFF.

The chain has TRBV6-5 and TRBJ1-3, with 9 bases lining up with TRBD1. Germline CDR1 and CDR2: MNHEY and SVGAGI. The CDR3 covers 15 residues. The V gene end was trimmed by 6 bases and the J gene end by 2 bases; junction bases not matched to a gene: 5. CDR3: CASRPRTGAGNTIYF. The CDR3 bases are TGTGCCAGCAGACCTCGGACAGGGGCTGGAAACACCATATATTTT.

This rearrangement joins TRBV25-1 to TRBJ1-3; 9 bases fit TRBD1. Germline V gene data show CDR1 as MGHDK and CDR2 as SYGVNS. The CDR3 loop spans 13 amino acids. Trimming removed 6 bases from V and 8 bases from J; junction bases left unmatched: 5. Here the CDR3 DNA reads TGTGCCAGCAGACAGGGGGCGCGGGACACCATATATTTT. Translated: CASRQGARDTIYF.

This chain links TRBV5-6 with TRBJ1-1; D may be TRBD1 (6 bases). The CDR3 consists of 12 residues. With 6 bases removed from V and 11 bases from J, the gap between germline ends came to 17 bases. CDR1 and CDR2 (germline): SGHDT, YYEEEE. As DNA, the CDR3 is TGTGCCAGCATCTCTCTGGGGGGGCAGGCTTTCTTT. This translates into CASISLGGQAFF.

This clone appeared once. This CDR3 reads CASSPSRQGEVEQYF. CDR3 nucleotide sequence: TGTGCCAGCAGCCCCTCGAGACAGGGAGAAGTCGAGCAGTACTTC. The V call is TRBV6-5, the J call TRBJ2-7; 7 positions agree with TRBD1. The germline V gene encodes CDR1 MNHEY and CDR2 SVGAGI. After removal of 6 bases from V and 6 bases from J, the junction contained 14 bases not matched to a gene. There are 15 residues in the CDR3.

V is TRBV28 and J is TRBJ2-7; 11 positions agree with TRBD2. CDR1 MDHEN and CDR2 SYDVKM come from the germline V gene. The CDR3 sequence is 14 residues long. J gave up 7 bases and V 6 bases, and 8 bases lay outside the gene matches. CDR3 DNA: TGTGCCAGCAGAAGTAGCGGGAGGGCCGAGGAGCAGTACTTC. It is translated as CASRSSGRAEEQYF. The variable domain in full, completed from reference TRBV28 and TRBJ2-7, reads DVKVTQSSRYLVKRTGEKVFLECVQDMDHENMFWYRQDPGLGLRLIYFSYDVKMKEKGDIPEGYSVSREKKERFSLILESASTNQTSMYLCASRSSGRAEEQYFGPGTRLTVT.

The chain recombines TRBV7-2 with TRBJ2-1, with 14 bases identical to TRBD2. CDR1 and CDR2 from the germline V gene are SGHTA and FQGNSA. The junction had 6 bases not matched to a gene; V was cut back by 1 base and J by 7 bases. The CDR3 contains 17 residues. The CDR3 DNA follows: TGTGCCAGCAGCTTAGGGCCGGGACTAGCGGGAGTTAATGAGCAGTTCTTC. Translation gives CASSLGPGLAGVNEQFF.

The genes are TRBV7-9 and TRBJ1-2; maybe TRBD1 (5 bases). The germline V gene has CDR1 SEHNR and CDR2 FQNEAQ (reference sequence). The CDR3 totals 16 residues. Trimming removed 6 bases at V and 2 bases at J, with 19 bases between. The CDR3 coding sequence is TGTGCCAGCAGGCCACCTCTCAGGGTTAAGAACTATGGCTACACCTTC. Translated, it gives CASRPPLRVKNYGYTF.

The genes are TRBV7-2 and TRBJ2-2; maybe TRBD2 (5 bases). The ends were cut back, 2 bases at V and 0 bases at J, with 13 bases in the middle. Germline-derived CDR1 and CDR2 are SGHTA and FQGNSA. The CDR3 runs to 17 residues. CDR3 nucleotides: TGTGCCAGCAGCTTATCTTTTCGAGGGACGAACACCGGGGAGCTGTTTTTT. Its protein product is CASSLSFRGTNTGELFF.

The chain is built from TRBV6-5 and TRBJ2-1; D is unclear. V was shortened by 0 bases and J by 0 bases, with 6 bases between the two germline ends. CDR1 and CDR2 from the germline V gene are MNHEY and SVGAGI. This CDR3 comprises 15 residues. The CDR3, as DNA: TGTGCCAGCAGTTACTCGGTGAGCTCCTACAATGAGCAGTTCTTC. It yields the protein CASSYSVSSYNEQFF.

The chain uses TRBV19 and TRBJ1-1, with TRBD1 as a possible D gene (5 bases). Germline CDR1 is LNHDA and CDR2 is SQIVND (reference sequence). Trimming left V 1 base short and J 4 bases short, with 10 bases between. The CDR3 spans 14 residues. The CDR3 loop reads CASSIGGTGTEAFF. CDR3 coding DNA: TGTGCCAGTAGTATAGGCGGGACGGGCACTGAAGCTTTCTTT.

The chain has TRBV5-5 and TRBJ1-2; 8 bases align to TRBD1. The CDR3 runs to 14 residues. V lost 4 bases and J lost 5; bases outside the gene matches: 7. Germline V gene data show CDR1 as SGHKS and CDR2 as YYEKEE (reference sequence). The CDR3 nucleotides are TGTGCCAGCAGCCCCGACAGGGGATTATATGGCTACACCTTC. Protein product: CASSPDRGLYGYTF.

CDR3 region: CASSLARGRGGEKLFF. The CDR3 nucleotides are TGTGCCAGCAGCTTAGCGCGGGGGAGGGGAGGGGAAAAACTGTTTTTT. The V gene is TRBV7-8, the J gene TRBJ1-4, with D perhaps matching TRBD1 (5 bases). The germline CDR1 and CDR2 sequences are SGHVS and FQNEAQ. Trimming left V 0 bases short and J 8 bases short, with 16 bases between. The length of the CDR3 is 16 residues.

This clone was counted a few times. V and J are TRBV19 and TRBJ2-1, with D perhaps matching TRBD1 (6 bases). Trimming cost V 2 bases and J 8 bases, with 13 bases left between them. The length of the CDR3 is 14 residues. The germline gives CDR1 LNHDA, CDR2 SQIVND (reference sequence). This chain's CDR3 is CASSIPWDIHEQFF. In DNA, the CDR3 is TGTGCCAGTAGTATACCCTGGGACATCCATGAGCAGTTCTTC.

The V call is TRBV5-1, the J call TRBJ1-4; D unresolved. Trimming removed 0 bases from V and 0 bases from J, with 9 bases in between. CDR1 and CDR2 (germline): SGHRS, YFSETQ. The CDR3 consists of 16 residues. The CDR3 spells CASSLAPQSTNEKLFF. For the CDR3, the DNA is TGCGCCAGCAGCTTGGCACCTCAGTCAACTAATGAAAAACTGTTTTTT.

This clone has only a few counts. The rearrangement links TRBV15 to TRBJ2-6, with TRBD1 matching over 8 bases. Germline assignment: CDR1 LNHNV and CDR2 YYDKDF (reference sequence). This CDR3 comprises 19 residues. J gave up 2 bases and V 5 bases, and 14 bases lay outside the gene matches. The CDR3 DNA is TGTGCCACCAGCGGCTTCGCGGACAGGGAACTTACTGGGGCCAACGTCCTGACTTTC. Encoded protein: CATSGFADRELTGANVLTF.